Presented here are 5 T cell receptor beta chains from one specimen sequenced in a study of blood T cell repertoires in COVID-19. This table comes from immunoSEQ multiplex PCR, and its TCRdb copy is limited to in-frame clones, with some not included. The table shows roughly 120,000 clones, with about 74% occurring only once. The sequencing sample was made of peripheral blood. The receptors were gathered from a man of 80 years or more with COVID-19, enrolled during active disease.

The chain combines TRBV28 with TRBJ1-1; TRBD1 aligns across 7 bases. CDR1 is MDHEN, CDR2 SYDVKM, per germline. There are 12 residues in the CDR3. The trim removed 10 bases at V and 4 bases at J, leaving 6 bases unmatched. This CDR3 is CAILTGSTEAFF. In DNA, the CDR3 is TGTGCCATCTTGACAGGGAGCACTGAAGCTTTCTTT.

This rearrangement joins TRBV6-6 to TRBJ1-2; 7 positions match TRBD1. The V gene end was trimmed by 6 bases and the J gene end by 6 bases; junction bases not matched to a gene: 10. The CDR3 consists of 14 residues. Looked up from germline, CDR1 is MNHNY and CDR2 is SVGAGI (reference sequence). The CDR3 loop reads CASSPVEGGDGYTF. CDR3 in DNA: TGTGCCAGCAGCCCAGTTGAAGGGGGCGATGGCTACACCTTC.

This clone was counted once. V is TRBV27 and J is TRBJ2-3; possible D gene TRBD2, 6 bases. The V and J ends lost 7 bases and 1 base respectively, with 12 bases between them. The CDR3 sequence is 14 residues long. Germline CDR1 reads MNHEY; CDR2 reads SMNVEV (reference sequence). CDR3 DNA sequence: TGTGCCAGCAAAACAATAGCGGGCACAGATACGCAGTATTTT. This codes for CASKTIAGTDTQYF.

The V and J genes are TRBV4-2 and TRBJ2-7, with D maybe TRBD2 (6 bases). V was pared by 1 base and J by 7 bases, with 17 bases between. The germline V gene encodes CDR1 LGHNA and CDR2 YNFKEQ. This CDR3 has 15 amino acids. The CDR3: CASSQVSGGAGEQYF. The CDR3 DNA reads TGTGCCAGCAGCCAAGTTTCCGGAGGGGCCGGGGAGCAGTACTTC.

CDR3 DNA: TGTGCCAGCACCCCTCGGGGTCGGGATCAGCCCCAGCATTTT. The encoded protein is CASTPRGRDQPQHF. This rearrangement joins TRBV28 to TRBJ1-5; no firm D call. V lost 7 bases to trimming and J lost 5 bases, with 15 bases between them. The CDR3 spans 14 residues. Germline V CDR1 and CDR2: MDHEN, SYDVKM. The variable domain in full, with the rest retrieved from reference TRBV28 and TRBJ1-5, is DVKVTQSSRYLVKRTGEKVFLECVQDMDHENMFWYRQDPGLGLRLIYFSYDVKMKEKGDIPEGYSVSREKKERFSLILESASTNQTSMYLCASTPRGRDQPQHFGDGTRLSIL.